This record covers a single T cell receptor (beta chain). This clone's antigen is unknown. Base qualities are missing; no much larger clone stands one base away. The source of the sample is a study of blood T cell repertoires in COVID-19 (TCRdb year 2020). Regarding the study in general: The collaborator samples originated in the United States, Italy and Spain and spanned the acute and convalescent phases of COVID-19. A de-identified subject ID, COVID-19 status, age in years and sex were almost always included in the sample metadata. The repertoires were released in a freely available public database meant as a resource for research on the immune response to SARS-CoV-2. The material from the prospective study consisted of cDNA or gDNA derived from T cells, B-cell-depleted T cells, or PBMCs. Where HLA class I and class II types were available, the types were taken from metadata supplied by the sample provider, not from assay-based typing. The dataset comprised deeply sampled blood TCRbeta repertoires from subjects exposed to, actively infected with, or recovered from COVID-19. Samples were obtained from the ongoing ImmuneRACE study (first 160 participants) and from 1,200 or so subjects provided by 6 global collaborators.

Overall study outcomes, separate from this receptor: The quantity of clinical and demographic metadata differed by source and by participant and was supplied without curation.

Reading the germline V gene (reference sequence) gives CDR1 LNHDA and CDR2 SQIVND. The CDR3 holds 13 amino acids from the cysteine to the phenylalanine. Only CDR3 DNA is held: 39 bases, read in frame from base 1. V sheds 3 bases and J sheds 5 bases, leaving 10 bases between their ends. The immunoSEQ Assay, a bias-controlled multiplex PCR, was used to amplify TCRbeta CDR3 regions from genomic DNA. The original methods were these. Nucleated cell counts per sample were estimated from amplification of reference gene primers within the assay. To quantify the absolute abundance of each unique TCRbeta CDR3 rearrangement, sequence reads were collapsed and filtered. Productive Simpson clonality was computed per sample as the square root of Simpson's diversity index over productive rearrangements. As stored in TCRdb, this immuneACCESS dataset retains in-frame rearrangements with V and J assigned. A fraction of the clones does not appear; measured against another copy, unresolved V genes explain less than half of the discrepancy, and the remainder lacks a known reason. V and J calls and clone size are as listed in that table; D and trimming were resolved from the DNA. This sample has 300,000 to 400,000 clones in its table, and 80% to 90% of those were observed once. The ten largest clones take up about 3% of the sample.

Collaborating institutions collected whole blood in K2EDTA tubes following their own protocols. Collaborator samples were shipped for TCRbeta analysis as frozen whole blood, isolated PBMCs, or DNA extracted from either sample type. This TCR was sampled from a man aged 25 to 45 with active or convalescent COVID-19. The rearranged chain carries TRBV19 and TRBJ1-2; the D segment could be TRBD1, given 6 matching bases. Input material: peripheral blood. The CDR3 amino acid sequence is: CASSIGGPYGYTF. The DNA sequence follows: TGTGCCAGTAGTATCGGGGGGCCTTATGGCTACACCTTC.